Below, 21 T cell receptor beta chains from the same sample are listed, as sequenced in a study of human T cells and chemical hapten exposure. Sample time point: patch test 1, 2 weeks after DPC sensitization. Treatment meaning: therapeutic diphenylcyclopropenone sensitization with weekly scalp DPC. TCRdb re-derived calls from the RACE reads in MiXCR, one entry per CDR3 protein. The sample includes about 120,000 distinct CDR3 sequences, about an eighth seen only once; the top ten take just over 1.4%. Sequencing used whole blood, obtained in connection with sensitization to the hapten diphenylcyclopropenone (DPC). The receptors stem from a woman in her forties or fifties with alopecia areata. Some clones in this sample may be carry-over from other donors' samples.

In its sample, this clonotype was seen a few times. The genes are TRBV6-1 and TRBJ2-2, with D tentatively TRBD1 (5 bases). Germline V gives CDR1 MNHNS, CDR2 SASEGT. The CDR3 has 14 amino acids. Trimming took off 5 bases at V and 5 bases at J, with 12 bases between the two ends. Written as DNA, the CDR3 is TGTGCCAGCAGTCCCGTGAGACAGACCGGGGAGCTGTTTTTT. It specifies CASSPVRQTGELFF.

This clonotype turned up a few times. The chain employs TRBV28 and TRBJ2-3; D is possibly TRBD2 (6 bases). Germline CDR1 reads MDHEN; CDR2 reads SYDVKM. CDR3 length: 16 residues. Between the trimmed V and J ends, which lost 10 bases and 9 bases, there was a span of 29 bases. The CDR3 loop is CANHFAHSTGVGTQYF. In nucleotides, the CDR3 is TGTGCCAACCACTTCGCACATTCCACGGGAGTCGGGACGCAGTATTTT.

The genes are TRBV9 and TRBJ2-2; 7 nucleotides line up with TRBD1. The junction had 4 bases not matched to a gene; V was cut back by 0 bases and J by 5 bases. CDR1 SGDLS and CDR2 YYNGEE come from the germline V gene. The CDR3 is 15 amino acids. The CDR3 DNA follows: TGTGCCAGCAGCGTAGGGACACAGGGGACCGGGGAGCTGTTTTTT. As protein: CASSVGTQGTGELFF.

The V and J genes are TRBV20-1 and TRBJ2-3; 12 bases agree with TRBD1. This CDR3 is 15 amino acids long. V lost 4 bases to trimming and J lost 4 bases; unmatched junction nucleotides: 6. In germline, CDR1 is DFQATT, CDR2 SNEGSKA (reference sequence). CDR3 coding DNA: TGCAGTGCTATGGGACAGGGGGCGCATCCAGATACGCAGTATTTT. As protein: CSAMGQGAHPDTQYF.

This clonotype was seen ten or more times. CDR3 sequence reads: CASRQAGVGGAGELFF. The CDR3 DNA reads as TGTGCCAGCCGACAAGCGGGAGTTGGGGGAGCCGGGGAGCTGTTTTTT. This chain links TRBV12-3 or TRBV12-4 with TRBJ2-2, with TRBD2 matching 8 bases. The CDR3 totals 16 residues. The ends lost 8 bases at V and 6 bases at J; junction bases unmatched: 14.

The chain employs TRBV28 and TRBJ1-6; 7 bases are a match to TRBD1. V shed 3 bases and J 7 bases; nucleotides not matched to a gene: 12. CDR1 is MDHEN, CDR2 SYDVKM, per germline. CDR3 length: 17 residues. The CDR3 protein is CASSLYNRGQWNSPLHF. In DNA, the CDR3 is TGTGCCAGCAGTTTGTACAATAGGGGACAGTGGAATTCACCCCTCCACTTT. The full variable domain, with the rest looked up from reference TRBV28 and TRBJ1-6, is DVKVTQSSRYLVKRTGEKVFLECVQDMDHENMFWYRQDPGLGLRLIYFSYDVKMKEKGDIPEGYSVSREKKERFSLILESASTNQTSMYLCASSLYNRGQWNSPLHFGNGTRLTVT.

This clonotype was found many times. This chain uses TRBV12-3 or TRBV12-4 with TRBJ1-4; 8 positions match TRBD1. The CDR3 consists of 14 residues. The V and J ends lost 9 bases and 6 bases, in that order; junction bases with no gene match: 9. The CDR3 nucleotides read TGTGCCAGTGGACCGGGACAGGTTTATGAAAAACTGTTTTTT. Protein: CASGPGQVYEKLFF.

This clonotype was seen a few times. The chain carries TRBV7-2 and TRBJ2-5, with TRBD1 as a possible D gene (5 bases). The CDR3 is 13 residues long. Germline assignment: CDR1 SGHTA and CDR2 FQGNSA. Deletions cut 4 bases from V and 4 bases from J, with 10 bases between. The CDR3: CASSSQVAETQYF. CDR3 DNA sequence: TGTGCCAGCAGCTCACAGGTAGCAGAGACCCAGTACTTC.

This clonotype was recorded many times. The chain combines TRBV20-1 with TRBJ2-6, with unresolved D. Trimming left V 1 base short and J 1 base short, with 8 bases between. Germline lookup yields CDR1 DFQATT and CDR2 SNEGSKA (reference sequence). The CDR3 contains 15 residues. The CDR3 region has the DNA TGCAGTGCTAGAGTGAAGCCTTCTGGGGCCAACGTCCTGACTTTC. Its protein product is CSARVKPSGANVLTF.

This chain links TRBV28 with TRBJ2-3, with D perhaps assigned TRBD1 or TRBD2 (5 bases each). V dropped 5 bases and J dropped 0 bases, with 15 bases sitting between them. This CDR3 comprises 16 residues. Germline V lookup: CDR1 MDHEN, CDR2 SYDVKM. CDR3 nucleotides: TGTGCCAGCAGTCGCTCCGGGACCTCCAGCACAGATACGCAGTATTTT. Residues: CASSRSGTSSTDTQYF.

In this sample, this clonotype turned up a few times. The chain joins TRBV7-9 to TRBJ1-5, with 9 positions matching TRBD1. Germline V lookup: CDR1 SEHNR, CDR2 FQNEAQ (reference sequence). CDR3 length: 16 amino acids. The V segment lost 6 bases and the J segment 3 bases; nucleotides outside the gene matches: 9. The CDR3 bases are TGTGCCAGCAGTACCGGGACAGGGCATATCAATCAGCCCCAGCATTTT. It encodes CASSTGTGHINQPQHF. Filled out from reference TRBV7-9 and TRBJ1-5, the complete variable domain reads DTGVSQNPRHKITKRGQNVTFRCDPISEHNRLYWYRQTLGQGPEFLTYFQNEAQLEKSRLLSDRFSAERPKGSFSTLEIQRTEQGDSAMYLCASSTGTGHINQPQHFGDGTRLSIL.

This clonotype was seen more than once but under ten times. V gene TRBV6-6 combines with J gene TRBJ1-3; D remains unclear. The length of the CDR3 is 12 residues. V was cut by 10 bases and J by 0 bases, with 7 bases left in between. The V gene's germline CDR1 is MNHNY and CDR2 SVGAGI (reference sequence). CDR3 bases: TGTGCCATCGAAGGCTCTGGAAACACCATATATTTT. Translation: CAIEGSGNTIYF.

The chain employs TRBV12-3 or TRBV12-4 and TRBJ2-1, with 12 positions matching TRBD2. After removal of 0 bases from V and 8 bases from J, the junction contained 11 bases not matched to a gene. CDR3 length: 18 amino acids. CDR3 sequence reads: CASSLAQSSGRGLDEQFF. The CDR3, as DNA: TGTGCCAGCAGTTTAGCGCAGTCTAGCGGGAGGGGATTAGATGAGCAGTTCTTC.

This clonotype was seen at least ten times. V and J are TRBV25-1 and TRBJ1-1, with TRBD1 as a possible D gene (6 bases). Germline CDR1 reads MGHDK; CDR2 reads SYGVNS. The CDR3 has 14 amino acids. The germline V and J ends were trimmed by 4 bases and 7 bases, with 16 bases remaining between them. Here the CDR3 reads CASSGPGAASEAFF. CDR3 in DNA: TGTGCCAGCAGTGGACCAGGGGCGGCGAGTGAAGCTTTCTTT.

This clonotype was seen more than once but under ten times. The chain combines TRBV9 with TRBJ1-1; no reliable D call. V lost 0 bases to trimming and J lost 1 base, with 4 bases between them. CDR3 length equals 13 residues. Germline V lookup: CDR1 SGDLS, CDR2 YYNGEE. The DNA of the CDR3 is TGTGCCAGCAGCGTAGTACAGAACACTGAAGCTTTCTTT. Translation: CASSVVQNTEAFF.

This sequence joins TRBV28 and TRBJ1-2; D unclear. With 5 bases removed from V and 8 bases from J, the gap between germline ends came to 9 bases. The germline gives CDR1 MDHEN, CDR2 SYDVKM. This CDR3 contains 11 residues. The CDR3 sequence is CASSPRNGYTF. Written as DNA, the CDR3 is TGTGCCAGCAGTCCCCGGAACGGCTACACCTTC.

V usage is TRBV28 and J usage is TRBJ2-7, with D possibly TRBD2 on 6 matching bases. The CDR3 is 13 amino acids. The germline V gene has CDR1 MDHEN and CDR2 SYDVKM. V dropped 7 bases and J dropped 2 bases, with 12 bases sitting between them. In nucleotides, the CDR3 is TGTGCCAGCACGAGGGACTCTACCTACGAGCAGTACTTC. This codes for CASTRDSTYEQYF.

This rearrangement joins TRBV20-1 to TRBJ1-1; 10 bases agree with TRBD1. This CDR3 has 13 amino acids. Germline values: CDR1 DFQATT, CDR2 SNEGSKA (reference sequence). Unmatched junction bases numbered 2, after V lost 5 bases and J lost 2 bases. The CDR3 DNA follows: TGCAGTGCTCGGACAGGGGGTAACACTGAAGCTTTCTTT. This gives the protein CSARTGGNTEAFF.

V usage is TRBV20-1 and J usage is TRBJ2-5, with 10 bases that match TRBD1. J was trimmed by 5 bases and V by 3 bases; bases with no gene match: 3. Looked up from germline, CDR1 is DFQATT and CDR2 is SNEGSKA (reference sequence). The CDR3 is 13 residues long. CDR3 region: CSASGTGVETQYF. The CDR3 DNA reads TGCAGTGCTAGTGGGACAGGGGTGGAGACCCAGTACTTC.

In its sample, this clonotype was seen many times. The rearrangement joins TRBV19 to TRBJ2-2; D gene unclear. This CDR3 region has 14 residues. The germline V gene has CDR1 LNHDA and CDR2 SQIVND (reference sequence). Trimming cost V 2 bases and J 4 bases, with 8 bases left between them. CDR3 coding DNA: TGTGCCAGTAGTATACTCCTGGGCACCGGGGAGCTGTTTTTT. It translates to CASSILLGTGELFF. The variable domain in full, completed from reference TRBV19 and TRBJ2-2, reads DGGITQSPKYLFRKEGQNVTLSCEQNLNHDAMYWYRQDPGQGLRLIYYSQIVNDFQKGDIAEGYSVSREKKESFPLTVTSAQKNPTAFYLCASSILLGTGELFFGEGSRLTVL.

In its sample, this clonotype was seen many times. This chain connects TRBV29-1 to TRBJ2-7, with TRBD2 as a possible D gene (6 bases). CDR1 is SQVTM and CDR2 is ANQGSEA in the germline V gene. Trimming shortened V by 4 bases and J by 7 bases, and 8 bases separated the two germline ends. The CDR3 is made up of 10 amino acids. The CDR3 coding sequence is TGCAGCGTTGGGGAGGCGGAGCAGTACTTC. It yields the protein CSVGEAEQYF.